What follows describes a single T cell receptor beta chain. Source study methods: Counts of nucleated cells, estimated from reference gene primer amplification, were obtained. The repertoire was sequenced with immunoSEQ multiplex PCR; TCRdb's copy has only in-frame clones and lacks some. V and J calls and clone size are those listed in that table; D and trimming were worked out from the DNA. Here the sample spans approximately 160,000 clones, more than 60% being singletons. The data originate from a study of blood T cell repertoires in COVID-19. Study overall: Donors in the United States, Italy and Spain gave samples during acute or convalescent COVID-19. T cells, B-cell-depleted T cells, or PBMCs provided the cDNA or gDNA that served as material.

This clonotype originated in a man between 65 and 85 years old with acute or convalescent COVID-19. What was sequenced was peripheral blood.

CDR3 in DNA: TGTGCCAGCAGCAGTGGGACTAGCGGGAGGTACGAGCAGTACTTC. It translates to CASSSGTSGRYEQYF. The chain joins TRBV6-6 to TRBJ2-7, with 15 bases matching TRBD2. There are 15 residues in the CDR3. CDR1 is MNHNY, CDR2 SVGAGI, per germline (reference sequence). Trimming cost V 6 bases and J 4 bases; bases outside gene matches: 4.